This T cell receptor (beta chain) emerged from a study of cytomegalovirus exposure and HLA in healthy donors. General study results and limits: The HLA-A and HLA-B alleles of most subjects were reportedly predicted accurately from TCR beta sequences. Per a prior analysis, the majority of TCR beta V segments were productive roughly 87% or roughly 30% of the time.

Comments on this clone: Its antigen is still unknown.

Trimming took off 1 base at V and 5 bases at J, with 12 bases between the two ends. CDR3 length: 15 amino acids. Germline V gene lookup returns CDR1 LGHNA and CDR2 YNFKEQ. PCR used 60 Vbeta primers and 13 Jbeta primers. TCRdb keeps only in-frame clones here, not all; method: immunoSEQ multiplex PCR. The table lists roughly 120,000 clones. The material sequenced was PBMCs. This chain links TRBV4-2 with TRBJ2-1, with D uncertain. The receptor's source is a man aged 30-40 years in good health and CMV-seronegative. CDR3 sequence reads: CASSQVLAHDNEQFF. The DNA for the CDR3 is TGTGCCAGCAGCCAAGTCTTAGCACACGACAATGAGCAGTTCTTC.